The present TCR beta chain was sequenced within a study of cytomegalovirus exposure and HLA in healthy donors. Study-level results: The authors considered a cluster of highly shared sequence variants likely to be a sequencing artifact. The authors confirmed in vitro that a few CMV-associated chains were specific for CMV antigens. The study reported that TCR beta sequences accurately predicted HLA-A and HLA-B alleles in most subjects.

Concerning this clone: Antigen unknown.

CDR3 size: 14 residues. Germline lookup yields CDR1 MNHEY and CDR2 SMNVEV (reference sequence). The ends were cut back, 3 bases at V and 4 bases at J, with 12 bases in the middle. Primers for the PCR totalled 60 Vbeta and 13 Jbeta. Method: immunoSEQ multiplex PCR; TCRdb's copy keeps in-frame clones and lacks some. The sample has around 200,000 clones; roughly 80% are singletons. The clonotype originates from a woman aged 18-29 years in good health and CMV-seronegative. Input material: PBMCs. V usage is TRBV27 and J usage is TRBJ1-2; unclear D gene. The CDR3 here is CASSFLGETYGYTF. CDR3 nucleotides: TGTGCCAGCAGTTTTCTGGGAGAGACCTATGGCTACACCTTC.